This T cell receptor (beta chain) derives from a study of shared clonotypes between healthy human individuals. Broader study findings: Naive CD4 clonotypes overlapped across a few donors at roughly 5.1%. Naive subsets tended to show greater estimated richness than memory subsets.

The germline V gene encodes CDR1 SGHDN and CDR2 FVKESK. With 0 bases clipped from V and 4 bases from J, the junction kept 6 bases outside the gene matches. The CDR3 spans 15 residues. With respect to this clone: Its antigen is not known.

Profiled with immunoSEQ multiplex PCR; TCRdb holds only in-frame clones, not every one. The table includes approximately 1.4 million clones, 95% to 99% detected once. The clonotype was recovered from a man aged 25 to 40 in good health. The chain combines TRBV14 with TRBJ2-7; 7 bases line up with TRBD1. The sequenced sample was naive CD4+ T cells sorted from blood. The subset: CD45RA+ positively selected. The CDR3 here is CASSQEQGSPYEQYF. DNA of the CDR3: TGTGCCAGCAGCCAAGAACAGGGGTCACCTTACGAGCAGTACTTC.